Reported below is one T cell receptor (beta chain). Its antigen is unknown. The data stem from a study of monozygotic twins with inflammatory bowel disease. The study's findings and limits: Especially where disease activity was present, IBD patients had fewer clonotypes in common with others than healthy twins did.

CDR1 MNHNS and CDR2 SASEGT come from the germline V gene. The CDR3 has 15 amino acids. Samples each yielded cDNA through eight separate reactions. Through template switching, UMIs that included a 6-nucleotide sample barcode were added. For each CDR3 protein, TCRdb gives one entry from its re-call of the 5' RACE reads, without DNA. The repertoire shows tens of thousands of distinct CDR3 sequences; the top ten hold approximately 7%. V gene TRBV6-1 combines with J gene TRBJ1-2. This TCR was sampled from a human donor with ulcerative colitis or Crohn's disease, or a healthy co-twin of an affected twin (not recorded which). Input material: blood. The CDR3 here is CASIAQTRLNYGYTF.